This entry lists 17 T cell receptor beta chains sequenced from one sample in a study of T cell changes during pregnancy in multiple sclerosis. Produced via immunoSEQ multiplex PCR; TCRdb's table is partial and in-frame only. The table lists 84,000 or so clones, just under 95% of them singletons, with about 0.8% in the top ten. The sample consisted of peripheral blood, taken in the third trimester of pregnancy. Receptors were obtained from a female donor with multiple sclerosis, enrolled in a pregnancy study.

The chain is built from TRBV6-1 and TRBJ2-3, with 7 nucleotides matching TRBD2. Germline trimming cut 3 bases from V and 0 bases from J; bases unmatched to any gene: 9. Germline CDR1 is MNHNS and CDR2 is SASEGT. This CDR3 has 17 residues. This CDR3 reads CASSDRGSGSSTDTQYF. The CDR3, as DNA: TGTGCCAGCAGTGATCGGGGTAGCGGGTCTAGCACAGATACGCAGTATTTT.

The chain carries TRBV10-2 and TRBJ2-1; TRBD1 aligns across 7 bases. The CDR3 is 12 residues long. Germline V gene sequence: CDR1 WSHSY, CDR2 SAAADI. Losses at the gene ends were 7 bases for V and 13 bases for J; bases not matched to a gene: 10. In DNA, the CDR3 is TGCGCCAGCACCCAGGGGGAGAAGGAACAGTTCTTC. It specifies CASTQGEKEQFF.

With respect to this clone: This likely comes from a read error, as the CDR3 has no conserved phenylalanine or tryptophan at its end. Because the CDR3's place on the DNA is in doubt, the DNA is left out and the CDR3 is given as listed by TCRdb. The rearrangement joins TRBV28 to TRBJ1-2; the D call TRBD1 from the table was never checked on the DNA. CDR1 and CDR2 (germline): MDHEN, SYDVKM. The CDR3 comprises 13 residues, both ends counted. CDR3: CASSLSTGELREV.

The chain employs TRBV11-3 and TRBJ2-1, with a tentative D call TRBD2 (5 bases). Looked up from germline, CDR1 is SGHNT and CDR2 is YENEEA. Deletions cut 4 bases from V and 4 bases from J, with 8 bases between. The CDR3 spans 13 residues. In DNA, the CDR3 is TGTGCCAGCAGCTCGGGATCTTACAATGAGCAGTTCTTC. Encoded protein: CASSSGSYNEQFF. The variable domain in full, with the rest retrieved from reference TRBV11-3 and TRBJ2-1, is EAGVVQSPRYKIIEKKQPVAFWCNPISGHNTLYWYLQNLGQGPELLIRYENEEAVDDSQLPKDRFSAERLKGVDSTLKIQPAELGDSAVYLCASSSGSYNEQFFGPGTRLTVL.

The chain carries TRBV7-6 and TRBJ2-3; TRBD2 matches 8 bases. CDR1 is SGHVS and CDR2 is FNYEAQ in the germline V gene. V was pared by 6 bases and J by 2 bases, with 7 bases of the junction left unmatched. This CDR3 region has 15 residues. CDR3 sequence: CASSFIAGPTDTQYF. The DNA of the CDR3 is TGTGCCAGCAGTTTTATAGCGGGACCCACAGATACGCAGTATTTT.

The V and J genes are TRBV5-5 and TRBJ1-5; D not certain. The length of the CDR3 is 15 residues. Trimming removed 3 bases from V and 0 bases from J, with 10 bases in between. Germline CDR1 and CDR2: SGHKS and YYEKEE (reference sequence). The CDR3 DNA is TGTGCCAGCAGCTCCAGCGGGAATAGCAATCAGCCCCAGCATTTT. Translation gives CASSSSGNSNQPQHF. The whole variable domain, remainder taken from reference TRBV5-5 and TRBJ1-5, is DAGVTQSPTHLIKTRGQQVTLRCSPISGHKSVSWYQQVLGQGPQFIFQYYEKEERGRGNFPDRFSARQFPNYSSELNVNALLLGDSALYLCASSSSGNSNQPQHFGDGTRLSIL.

The rearrangement joins TRBV9 to TRBJ2-3; TRBD2 agrees at 10 bases. The CDR3 extends over 18 amino acids. Germline-derived CDR1 and CDR2 are SGDLS and YYNGEE. J gave up 0 bases and V 2 bases, and 9 bases lay outside the gene matches. CDR3 nucleotide sequence: TGTGCCAGCAGCGTTTTGACTAGCGGGCGAGCTAGCACAGATACGCAGTATTTT. As protein: CASSVLTSGRASTDTQYF. Supplemented by reference TRBV9 and TRBJ2-3, the full variable domain reads DSGVTQTPKHLITATGQRVTLRCSPRSGDLSVYWYQQSLDQGLQFLIQYYNGEERAKGNILERFSAQQFPDLHSELNLSSLELGDSALYFCASSVLTSGRASTDTQYFGPGTRLTVL.

This chain joins TRBV2 and TRBJ2-1; 16 bases are shared with TRBD2. Per the germline V gene, CDR1 is SNHLY and CDR2 is FYNNEI. CDR3 size: 17 residues. V lost 7 bases and J lost 4; bases outside the gene matches: 7. The CDR3 here is CASTGTSGRAGYNEQFF. Here the CDR3 DNA reads TGTGCCAGCACAGGGACTAGCGGGAGGGCCGGGTACAATGAGCAGTTCTTC.

The chain employs TRBV2 and TRBJ2-7, with 14 bases lining up with TRBD2. The V and J ends lost 1 base and 6 bases, in that order; junction bases with no gene match: 5. The CDR3 has 16 amino acids. The V gene's germline CDR1 is SNHLY and CDR2 FYNNEI. The CDR3 DNA sequence: TGTGCCAGCAGTGAAGGACTAGCGGGGGGGGAGCGCGAGCAGTACTTC. Protein product: CASSEGLAGGEREQYF.

This clone has a single count. This rearrangement joins TRBV2 to TRBJ1-2; D is uncertain. The V end lost 5 bases, the J end lost 0 bases, and 4 bases lay between the germline ends. CDR1 is SNHLY, CDR2 FYNNEI, per germline. This CDR3 comprises 12 residues. The CDR3 protein is CASSSTNYGYTF. For the CDR3, the DNA is TGTGCCAGCAGTTCCACTAACTATGGCTACACCTTC.

The chain uses TRBV7-9 and TRBJ1-1, with 11 bases aligning to TRBD1. Unmatched junction bases numbered 8, after V lost 8 bases and J lost 3 bases. CDR1 SEHNR and CDR2 FQNEAQ come from the germline V gene (reference sequence). This CDR3 region has 15 residues. The DNA of the CDR3 is TGTGCCAGCGACCCGAGGGGACAGGGGGACACTGAAGCTTTCTTT. Encoded protein: CASDPRGQGDTEAFF.

This clone is a singleton in its sample. This rearrangement joins TRBV4-3 to TRBJ2-3; D perhaps matches TRBD2 (6 bases). The germline V gene encodes CDR1 LGHNA and CDR2 YSLEER. There are 18 residues in the CDR3. Trimming left V 0 bases short and J 2 bases short, with 18 bases between. Written as DNA, the CDR3 is TGCGCCAGCAGCCAAGATTTAGAAAGCGGGCGGTACACAGATACGCAGTATTTT. This translates into CASSQDLESGRYTDTQYF.

This chain links TRBV28 with TRBJ2-2; 7 nucleotides line up with TRBD2. Germline CDR1 reads MDHEN; CDR2 reads SYDVKM. The CDR3 runs to 15 residues. Germline trimming cut 2 bases from V and 2 bases from J; bases unmatched to any gene: 2. DNA for the CDR3: TGTGCCAGCAGTTTAGCGGGAGTAAACACCGGGGAGCTGTTTTTT. Translation gives CASSLAGVNTGELFF.

V and J are TRBV6-1 and TRBJ1-2, with 9 nucleotides matching TRBD1. There are 14 residues in the CDR3. Germline lookup yields CDR1 MNHNS and CDR2 SASEGT. J was trimmed by 6 bases and V by 6 bases; bases with no gene match: 8. CDR3 sequence: CASRLTGGLDGYTF. For the CDR3, the DNA is TGTGCCAGCAGACTGACAGGGGGGCTCGATGGCTACACCTTC.

The chain employs TRBV9 and TRBJ1-2, with 8 bases aligning to TRBD1. The CDR3 consists of 14 residues. From germline, CDR1 is SGDLS and CDR2 YYNGEE. The junction had 11 bases not matched to a gene; V was cut back by 6 bases and J by 7 bases. The CDR3 sequence is CASTRQGMFGGYTF. CDR3 sequence (DNA): TGTGCCAGCACCAGACAGGGGATGTTCGGTGGCTACACCTTC.

This chain links TRBV4-1 with TRBJ1-1, with a possible D match to TRBD1 (5 bases). This CDR3 region has 15 residues. The V gene's germline CDR1 is MGHRA and CDR2 YSYEKL. V gave up 0 bases and J gave up 1 base, with 9 bases separating them. The CDR3 loop reads CASSQEGGSNTEAFF. The DNA for the CDR3 is TGCGCCAGCAGCCAAGAGGGGGGTTCGAACACTGAAGCTTTCTTT.

This rearrangement joins TRBV2 to TRBJ2-1, with 9 bases lining up with TRBD2. CDR1 SNHLY and CDR2 FYNNEI come from the germline V gene. J was trimmed by 6 bases and V by 6 bases; bases with no gene match: 6. The CDR3 has 14 amino acids. CDR3 DNA: TGTGCCAGCAGCGCTAGCGGGACCCTCAATGAGCAGTTCTTC. Its protein is CASSASGTLNEQFF. Full variable domain (remainder filled in from reference TRBV2 and TRBJ2-1): EPEVTQTPSHQVTQMGQEVILRCVPISNHLYFYWYRQILGQKVEFLVSFYNNEISEKSEIFDDQFSVERPDGSNFTLKIRSTKLEDSAMYFCASSASGTLNEQFFGPGTRLTVL.